This record concerns one T cell receptor (beta chain) sequence. These data come from a study of blood T cells in healthy people across ages. Then a second PCR, running roughly 7 to 11 cycles, was carried out with a sample-barcoded 5' primer and a J-beta primer mix. TCRdb processed the 5' RACE reads anew with MiXCR; each CDR3 protein has one entry. The sample includes some 900,000 distinct CDR3 sequences, around 30% seen only once; the top ten take 15% to 20%. Staff drew 9 to 10 milliliters of peripheral blood from each donor. The V gene lost 0 bases and the J gene lost 0 bases, with 11 bases spanning the gap. Germline V lookup: CDR1 SGHVT, CDR2 SQSDAQ. The CDR3 has 17 amino acids.

V and J are TRBV7-4 and TRBJ1-4, with no clear D. This clonotype originated in a woman aged 80 or over in good health. Source material: blood. The CDR3 reads CASSLALSQATNEKLFF. CDR3 bases: TGTGCCAGCAGCTTAGCGCTAAGTCAGGCAACTAATGAAAAACTGTTTTTT.